The 10 T cell receptor beta chains reported below all come from one sample, sequenced in a study of breast tumors, draining lymph nodes, adjacent tissues. TCRdb itself ran the multiplex PCR reads through MiXCR, one entry per CDR3 protein. The sample carries nearly 110,000 distinct CDR3 sequences, less than 40% recorded once. Samples came from axillary lymph nodes draining the breast cancer. The sample was axillary lymph node tissue. These receptors came from a female donor with breast cancer. Some clones in this sample may be carry-over from other donors' samples.

This clonotype was seen many times. This chain uses TRBV28 with TRBJ2-7; tentative D call: TRBD2 (6 bases). Trimming removed 5 bases at V and 1 base at J, with 15 bases between. CDR3 length equals 15 residues. Germline V lookup: CDR1 MDHEN, CDR2 SYDVKM. CDR3 amino acids: CASSHRGISSYEQYF. The CDR3 coding sequence is TGTGCCAGCAGTCACCGGGGGATAAGTTCCTACGAGCAGTACTTC.

This clonotype was detected many times. The chain couples TRBV5-8 to TRBJ2-1, with D unresolved. Germline CDR1 is SGHTS and CDR2 is YDEGEE. This CDR3 region has 12 residues. With 0 bases removed from V and 8 bases from J, the gap between germline ends came to 6 bases. CDR3 nucleotides: TGTGCCAGCAGCTTGGTAGGGCATGAGCAGTTCTTC. This gives the protein CASSLVGHEQFF.

This clonotype came up many times. J is TRBJ2-3 and V is TRBV20-1; no reliable D call. V shed 5 bases and J shed 3 bases, with 15 bases lying between them. The CDR3 has 14 residues. In germline, CDR1 is DFQATT, CDR2 SNEGSKA (reference sequence). DNA for the CDR3: TGCAGTGCTCGCACCGCAGGTAGGACAGATACGCAGTATTTT. Protein product: CSARTAGRTDTQYF.

This chain joins TRBV30 and TRBJ2-1; D is perhaps TRBD1 or TRBD2 (5 bases each). Germline V gene data show CDR1 as GTSNPN and CDR2 as SVGIG (reference sequence). The CDR3 is made up of 16 amino acids. Trimming cost V 0 bases and J 6 bases, with 18 bases left between them. The CDR3 here is CAWSVGGSEGCNEQFF. The CDR3 DNA is TGTGCCTGGAGTGTCGGTGGGAGTGAGGGGTGCAATGAGCAGTTCTTC.

This clonotype occurred many times. The CDR3 DNA reads as TGTGCCAGCAGTACAGGACAGGGAGTGGTAAGGGAGACCCAGTACTTC. Protein product: CASSTGQGVVRETQYF. This chain connects TRBV12-3 or TRBV12-4 to TRBJ2-5; 8 nucleotides line up with TRBD1. There are 16 residues in the CDR3. The junction had 13 bases not matched to a gene; V was cut back by 5 bases and J by 5 bases.

This clonotype was seen repeatedly, ten times or more. The rearrangement uses TRBV2 and TRBJ1-6, with D perhaps TRBD1 (6 bases). The CDR3 runs 15 residues. Germline-derived CDR1 and CDR2 are SNHLY and FYNNEI. The V end lost 7 bases, the J end lost 7 bases, and 17 bases lay between the germline ends. In DNA form, the CDR3 reads TGTGCCAGCAATCTCCAGGCAGGGGTAAATTCACCCCTCCACTTT. Translated: CASNLQAGVNSPLHF.

This clonotype was recorded a few times. J is TRBJ2-2 and V is TRBV28; a possible D gene is TRBD2 (5 bases). This CDR3 has 18 residues. In germline, CDR1 is MDHEN, CDR2 SYDVKM. Trimming removed 3 bases at V and 3 bases at J, with 20 bases between. The CDR3 nucleotides are TGTGCCAGCAGTTTCTCGCCCCCTAGCTTCGGGTACACCGGGGAGCTGTTTTTT. This encodes CASSFSPPSFGYTGELFF.

V is TRBV7-9 and J is TRBJ1-1, with 10 nucleotides matching TRBD1. This CDR3 has 17 residues. The ends lost 2 bases at V and 0 bases at J; junction bases unmatched: 6. The V gene's germline CDR1 is SEHNR and CDR2 FQNEAQ (reference sequence). The DNA of the CDR3 is TGTGCCAGCAGCTTACCCGGGACAGGGGTTATGAACACTGAAGCTTTCTTT. This gives the protein CASSLPGTGVMNTEAFF.

This clonotype was detected ten times or more. The CDR3 DNA follows: TGCAGTGCTAGAGATCTATTTGAGACCCAGTACTTC. This gives the protein CSARDLFETQYF. This chain connects TRBV20-1 to TRBJ2-5, with no clear D. This CDR3 comprises 12 residues. The ends were cut back, 0 bases at V and 5 bases at J, with 7 bases in the middle. The germline CDR1 and CDR2 sequences are DFQATT and SNEGSKA (reference sequence).

This clonotype was recorded at least ten times. This chain connects TRBV9 to TRBJ1-6; no clear D gene. Trimming left V 4 bases short and J 4 bases short, with 9 bases between. Germline assignment: CDR1 SGDLS and CDR2 YYNGEE. The CDR3 consists of 14 residues. Here the CDR3 reads CASSSVGYNSPLHF. DNA for the CDR3: TGTGCCAGCAGCTCCGTAGGATATAATTCACCCCTCCACTTT.